Listed below are T cell receptor beta chains from one sample, sequenced in a study of blood T cells in healthy people across ages. TCRdb recomputed calls from the 5' RACE reads with MiXCR, one row per CDR3 protein. Among hundreds of thousands of distinct CDR3 sequences listed, approximately 53% were seen once. Specimen: blood. Every receptor here comes from a man in his forties or fifties in good health. Both conserved end residues are part of each CDR3. The order of the fields is V gene, D gene, J gene, clone size, CDR3 DNA, CDR3 protein. The D gene is left open where the match is weak. Not every row has a clone size; where given, it reads once, few, many or a size class.

v_call: TRBV15; d_call: .; j_call: TRBJ2-1; clone_size: .; cdr3_nt: TGTGCCACCAGCACCCGGGACTTCAATGAGCAGTTCTTC; cdr3_aa: CATSTRDFNEQFF
v_call: TRBV20-1; d_call: .; j_call: TRBJ1-2; clone_size: .; cdr3_nt: TGCAGTGCTAGAAACAGGGACAACTATGGCTACACCTTC; cdr3_aa: CSARNRDNYGYTF
v_call: TRBV12-3/TRBV12-4; d_call: TRBD1; j_call: TRBJ1-5; clone_size: .; cdr3_nt: TGTGCCAGCAGTCCGAATCCGGTGGGACAGGGGGCAGGAAGCAATCAGCCCCAGCATTTT; cdr3_aa: CASSPNPVGQGAGSNQPQHF
v_call: TRBV5-1; d_call: .; j_call: TRBJ1-1; clone_size: .; cdr3_nt: TGCGCCAGCAGCCGCCTTTTTGTGGGAGGGAACACTGAAGCTTTCTTT; cdr3_aa: CASSRLFVGGNTEAFF
v_call: TRBV20-1; d_call: .; j_call: TRBJ2-3; clone_size: .; cdr3_nt: TGCAGTGCCTTAGACCCAGGACAACCAACAGATACGCAGTATTTT; cdr3_aa: CSALDPGQPTDTQYF
v_call: TRBV28; d_call: .; j_call: TRBJ2-5; clone_size: few; cdr3_nt: TGTGCCAGCAGTCCCGCAGGTTCGGGAGAGACCCAGTACTTC; cdr3_aa: CASSPAGSGETQYF
v_call: TRBV28; d_call: .; j_call: TRBJ1-1; clone_size: .; cdr3_nt: TGTGCCAGCAGCTGGGTGGCTATGAACACTGAAGCTTTCTTT; cdr3_aa: CASSWVAMNTEAFF
v_call: TRBV3-1; d_call: TRBD1; j_call: TRBJ1-2; clone_size: many; cdr3_nt: TGTGCCAGCAGCCAAGGGGGACAGCCCAACTATGGCTACACCTTC; cdr3_aa: CASSQGGQPNYGYTF
v_call: TRBV20-1; d_call: TRBD2; j_call: TRBJ2-7; clone_size: few; cdr3_nt: TGCAGTGCTTCGAGCGGGGAAAGCTCCTACGAGCAGTACTTC; cdr3_aa: CSASSGESSYEQYF
v_call: TRBV7-2; d_call: TRBD1; j_call: TRBJ2-7; clone_size: .; cdr3_nt: TGTGCCAGCAGCTTATGGAGGACAGGGAAAGACTACGAGCAGTACTTC; cdr3_aa: CASSLWRTGKDYEQYF
v_call: TRBV29-1; d_call: .; j_call: TRBJ2-3; clone_size: few; cdr3_nt: TGCAGTGGGAGTCTCCGGGACACCCTCAATACGCAGTATTTT; cdr3_aa: CSGSLRDTLNTQYF
v_call: TRBV6-2/TRBV6-3; d_call: .; j_call: TRBJ1-5; clone_size: .; cdr3_nt: TGTGCCACCGAAACGGGGGGACAGCCCCAGCATTTT; cdr3_aa: CATETGGQPQHF
v_call: TRBV5-1; d_call: TRBD2; j_call: TRBJ2-2; clone_size: many; cdr3_nt: TGCGCCAGCAGCTGGGGACTAGCGGGAGGGCCGAGCACCGGGGAGCTGTTTTTT; cdr3_aa: CASSWGLAGGPSTGELFF
v_call: TRBV4-1; d_call: .; j_call: TRBJ2-4; clone_size: .; cdr3_nt: TGCGCCAGCAGGTTAGCTTTTCGGGAGGCCAAAAACATTCAGTACTTC; cdr3_aa: CASRLAFREAKNIQYF
v_call: TRBV20-1; d_call: TRBD2; j_call: TRBJ2-7; clone_size: .; cdr3_nt: TGCAGTGCTAAACCCTGGGGGGCTAGCGGGAGCTACGAGCAGTACTTC; cdr3_aa: CSAKPWGASGSYEQYF
v_call: TRBV27; d_call: .; j_call: TRBJ2-5; clone_size: .; cdr3_nt: TGTGCCAGCAGTTTAACGACCGGGAAAGAGACCCAGTACTTC; cdr3_aa: CASSLTTGKETQYF
v_call: TRBV3-1; d_call: TRBD1; j_call: TRBJ1-2; clone_size: .; cdr3_nt: TGTGCCAGCAGCCATGAATTATTGGGACAGGGAAATGGCTACACCTTC; cdr3_aa: CASSHELLGQGNGYTF
v_call: TRBV11-3; d_call: TRBD2; j_call: TRBJ2-3; clone_size: .; cdr3_nt: TGTGCCAGCAGCTTAGGGACTAGCGGGGGGCCCACAGATACGCAGTATTTT; cdr3_aa: CASSLGTSGGPTDTQYF
v_call: TRBV9; d_call: TRBD2; j_call: TRBJ2-3; clone_size: once; cdr3_nt: TGTGCCAGCAGCGGAGACCTAGCGGTACTTAGCACAGATACGCAGTATTTT; cdr3_aa: CASSGDLAVLSTDTQYF
v_call: TRBV4-2; d_call: .; j_call: TRBJ2-7; clone_size: many; cdr3_nt: TGTGCCAGCAGCCATGGCTACGAGCAGTACTTC; cdr3_aa: CASSHGYEQYF
v_call: TRBV27; d_call: .; j_call: TRBJ1-5; clone_size: .; cdr3_nt: TGTGCCAGCAGTTTATCGGACGGGAGGCGCCAGCCCCAGCATTTT; cdr3_aa: CASSLSDGRRQPQHF
v_call: TRBV10-2; d_call: .; j_call: TRBJ1-2; clone_size: .; cdr3_nt: TGCGCCAGCAGTGTTGGGGAAAACTATGGCTACACCTTC; cdr3_aa: CASSVGENYGYTF
v_call: TRBV7-2; d_call: TRBD2; j_call: TRBJ2-3; clone_size: .; cdr3_nt: TGTGCCAGCAGGAAGAGCGGGAGGAGCACAGATACGCAGTATTTT; cdr3_aa: CASRKSGRSTDTQYF
v_call: TRBV6-1; d_call: TRBD2; j_call: TRBJ2-5; clone_size: .; cdr3_nt: TGTGCCAGCAGTGGGACTAGCGGGAGGCCGACCCAAGAGACCCAGTACTTC; cdr3_aa: CASSGTSGRPTQETQYF
v_call: TRBV20-1; d_call: TRBD1; j_call: TRBJ2-1; clone_size: .; cdr3_nt: TGCAGTGCTCGGCACGTTGGACAGGGGGGCAATGAGCAGTTCTTC; cdr3_aa: CSARHVGQGGNEQFF
v_call: TRBV3-1; d_call: TRBD2; j_call: TRBJ2-7; clone_size: .; cdr3_nt: TGTGCCAGCAGCCAAGATCCGGCTAGCGGGAGCTACGAGCAGTACTTC; cdr3_aa: CASSQDPASGSYEQYF
v_call: TRBV29-1; d_call: TRBD2; j_call: TRBJ2-5; clone_size: .; cdr3_nt: TGCAGCGTTGAAGATCGGTTGCGGGGGATATACAATGAGCAGTACTTC; cdr3_aa: CSVEDRLRGIYNEQYF
v_call: TRBV6-2/TRBV6-3; d_call: .; j_call: TRBJ2-6; clone_size: few; cdr3_nt: TGTGCCAGTCTAGGCTCTGGGGCCAACGTCCTGACTTTC; cdr3_aa: CASLGSGANVLTF
v_call: TRBV13; d_call: TRBD2; j_call: TRBJ2-7; clone_size: .; cdr3_nt: TGTGCCAGCAGCCCGGGACTAGCGGTTGTCGAGCAGTACTTC; cdr3_aa: CASSPGLAVVEQYF
v_call: TRBV7-2; d_call: .; j_call: TRBJ1-1; clone_size: .; cdr3_nt: TGTGCCAGCAGCTTTCTCCTGCTGGAAGCTTTCTTT; cdr3_aa: CASSFLLLEAFF
v_call: TRBV28; d_call: TRBD1; j_call: TRBJ1-2; clone_size: .; cdr3_nt: TGTGCCAGCAGTTTACCCGACAGGGCTGGTGGCTACACCTTC; cdr3_aa: CASSLPDRAGGYTF
v_call: TRBV29-1; d_call: .; j_call: TRBJ2-4; clone_size: .; cdr3_nt: TGCAGCGTCTATTCGTTAGCCAAAAACATTCAGTACTTC; cdr3_aa: CSVYSLAKNIQYF
v_call: TRBV20-1; d_call: TRBD2; j_call: TRBJ2-7; clone_size: .; cdr3_nt: TGCAGTGCTAGGGGGCAGTTAGGCGGGAGTTACGAGCAGTACTTC; cdr3_aa: CSARGQLGGSYEQYF
v_call: TRBV10-3; d_call: TRBD1; j_call: TRBJ2-1; clone_size: .; cdr3_nt: TGTGCCATCTCCGGGACAGGTGACAATGAGCAGTTCTTC; cdr3_aa: CAISGTGDNEQFF
v_call: TRBV9; d_call: .; j_call: TRBJ2-5; clone_size: .; cdr3_nt: TGTGCCAGCAGCGTTACGACTGTAGGTCAAGAGACCCAGTACTTC; cdr3_aa: CASSVTTVGQETQYF
v_call: TRBV11-3; d_call: TRBD2; j_call: TRBJ2-7; clone_size: .; cdr3_nt: TGTGCCAGCAGCTTAGATCCCGGGACTATTTACGAGCAGTACTTC; cdr3_aa: CASSLDPGTIYEQYF
v_call: TRBV27; d_call: .; j_call: TRBJ1-5; clone_size: .; cdr3_nt: TGTGCCAGCAGTTTATCTAGATATAGCAATCAGCCCCAGCATTTT; cdr3_aa: CASSLSRYSNQPQHF
v_call: TRBV5-1; d_call: .; j_call: TRBJ1-1; clone_size: once; cdr3_nt: TGCGCCAGCAGCCCGCCGGACGCGCCCACTGAAGCTTTCTTT; cdr3_aa: CASSPPDAPTEAFF
v_call: TRBV29-1; d_call: TRBD1; j_call: TRBJ1-5; clone_size: .; cdr3_nt: TGCAGCGTTGGGACAGGGCAGAATCAGCCCCAGCATTTT; cdr3_aa: CSVGTGQNQPQHF
v_call: TRBV6-5; d_call: .; j_call: TRBJ2-4; clone_size: .; cdr3_nt: TGTGCCAGCGGCGAGGGGGTCGACATTCAGTACTTC; cdr3_aa: CASGEGVDIQYF